Below are 6 T cell receptor beta chains sequenced from a single sample in a study of blood T cell repertoires in COVID-19. Produced via immunoSEQ multiplex PCR; TCRdb's table is partial and in-frame only. The profile shows around 250,000 clones, around 86% of them singletons. Material for sequencing was peripheral blood. The receptors stem from a woman between 55 and 75 years old who had recovered from COVID-19.

The sample holds one count of this clone. The CDR3 loop reads CASRRTMGLSNQPQHF. CDR3 nucleotide sequence: TGTGCCAGCAGGCGGACAATGGGCCTCAGCAATCAGCCCCAGCATTTT. The V gene is TRBV5-5, the J gene TRBJ1-5, with D tentatively TRBD1 (5 bases). V was shortened by 5 bases and J by 1 base, with 16 bases between the two germline ends. This CDR3 is 16 amino acids long. Germline CDR1 and CDR2: SGHKS and YYEKEE (reference sequence).

The chain employs TRBV10-3 and TRBJ1-2, with TRBD1 as a possible D gene (5 bases). V lost 4 bases and J 6 bases, leaving 12 bases between the germline ends. The germline V gene encodes CDR1 ENHRY and CDR2 SYGVKD. The length of the CDR3 is 13 residues. The CDR3 reads CAISGGREDGYTF. CDR3 DNA sequence: TGTGCCATCAGTGGGGGCAGGGAGGATGGCTACACCTTC.

The chain links TRBV9 to TRBJ1-1; D not certain. The CDR3 contains 15 residues. Germline V CDR1 and CDR2: SGDLS, YYNGEE. The V and J ends lost 6 bases and 4 bases respectively, with 19 bases between them. CDR3 in DNA: TGTGCCAGCACCCGGGAATCAATAACTCCCACTGAAGCTTTCTTT. Translated, it gives CASTRESITPTEAFF.

The chain has TRBV28 and TRBJ2-1, with 8 bases that match TRBD2. Germline assignment: CDR1 MDHEN and CDR2 SYDVKM. J was trimmed by 2 bases and V by 4 bases; bases with no gene match: 7. CDR3 size: 16 residues. CDR3 nucleotides: TGTGCCAGCAGTTCGCGGGGGGCAAACGCCTACAATGAGCAGTTCTTC. Amino acid sequence: CASSSRGANAYNEQFF. Full variable domain (outside the CDR3, taken from reference TRBV28 and TRBJ2-1): DVKVTQSSRYLVKRTGEKVFLECVQDMDHENMFWYRQDPGLGLRLIYFSYDVKMKEKGDIPEGYSVSREKKERFSLILESASTNQTSMYLCASSSRGANAYNEQFFGPGTRLTVL.

J is TRBJ1-4 and V is TRBV5-1; 7 bases agree with TRBD1. The J segment lost 6 bases and the V segment lost 3 bases, leaving 14 bases of the junction unmatched. Germline V gene data show CDR1 as SGHRS and CDR2 as YFSETQ. The CDR3 is made up of 17 amino acids. As DNA, the CDR3 is TGCGCCAGCAGCTCAGACAGGGAAGCAGTGTCTGATGAAAAACTGTTTTTT. This codes for CASSSDREAVSDEKLFF.

The chain carries TRBV4-1 and TRBJ1-6; TRBD1 matches at 9 bases. Germline values: CDR1 MGHRA, CDR2 YSYEKL. The CDR3 contains 17 residues. J lost 4 bases, V lost 4 bases, and 8 bases had no gene match. In DNA, the CDR3 is TGCGCCAGCAGCCCCTCAGAGGGGACAGGGTATAATTCACCCCTCCACTTT. Translating gives CASSPSEGTGYNSPLHF.